This TCR beta chain appears in the sequencing data of a study of blood T cell repertoires in COVID-19. Study as a whole: The samples span acute and convalescent COVID-19 from the United States, Italy and Spain. PBMCs, B-cell-depleted T cells, or T cells were the source of the cDNA or gDNA that made up the material.

The CDR3 has 17 residues. Germline V gene data show CDR1 as KGHSH and CDR2 as LQKENI. Trimming took 0 bases from V and 6 from J; bases not matched to a gene: 6. In the authors' workflow: Quantification of nucleated cells was approximated via reference gene primer amplification. TCRdb keeps only in-frame clones here, not all; method: immunoSEQ multiplex PCR. V, J and clone size reflect that table, while D and trimming were determined from the DNA. The table has about 41,000 clones, 70% to 90% seen once. The clonotype was recovered from a man aged 55 to 70 with acute or convalescent COVID-19. J is TRBJ2-1 and V is TRBV18; 12 nucleotides line up with TRBD1. Sequencing used peripheral blood. CDR3 DNA sequence: TGTGCCAGCTCACCACCCCGGGGGACAGGGGGCTCCAATGAGCAGTTCTTC. Translated, it gives CASSPPRGTGGSNEQFF.